This TCR beta chain came from a study of CD8 T cells in ankylosing spondylitis. The study's findings and limits: Ankylosing spondylitis blood appeared to be characterized by a TCR beta motif of eight or nine highly homologous variants. Within matched ankylosing spondylitis synovial fluid, disease-linked clones were reportedly significantly enriched. Several of the motif variants were reported before in synovial fluid and blood from reactive arthritis.

This clonotype was counted ten times or more. Its antigen is still unknown. With 2 bases removed from V and 5 bases from J, the gap between germline ends came to 16 bases. The CDR3 loop spans 16 amino acids. CDR1 and CDR2 from the germline V gene are MNHEY and SVGAGI. The TCR beta libraries were generated through quantitative 5'-RACE incorporating molecular barcodes. TCRdb passed the 5' RACE reads through MiXCR, listing each CDR3 protein once. The sample comprises about 240,000 distinct CDR3 sequences, 8.2% of which are singletons, and roughly 4.9% rests with the top ten. Material: blood, either unsorted or a sorted T cell fraction (not recorded which). This chain links TRBV6-5 with TRBJ2-1; perhaps D is TRBD1 or TRBD2 (6 bases each). The source is a female donor with ankylosing spondylitis or in good health (not recorded which). CDR3 nucleotides: TGTGCCAGCAGTTACGGATCCCGGGGGCCCAACAATGAGCAGTTCTTC. Its translation: CASSYGSRGPNNEQFF.